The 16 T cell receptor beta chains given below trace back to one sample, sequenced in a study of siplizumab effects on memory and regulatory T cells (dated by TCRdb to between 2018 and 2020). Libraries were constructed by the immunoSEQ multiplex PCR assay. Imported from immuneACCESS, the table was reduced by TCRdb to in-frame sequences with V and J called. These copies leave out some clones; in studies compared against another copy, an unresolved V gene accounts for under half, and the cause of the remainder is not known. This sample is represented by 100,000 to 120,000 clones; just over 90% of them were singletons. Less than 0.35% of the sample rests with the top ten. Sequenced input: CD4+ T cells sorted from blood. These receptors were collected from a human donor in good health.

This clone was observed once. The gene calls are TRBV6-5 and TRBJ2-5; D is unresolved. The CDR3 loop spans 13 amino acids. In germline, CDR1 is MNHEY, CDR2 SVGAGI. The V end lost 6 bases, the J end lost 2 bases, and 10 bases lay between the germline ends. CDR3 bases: TGTGCCAGCAGCTTAGGGATACAAGAGACCCAGTACTTC. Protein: CASSLGIQETQYF.

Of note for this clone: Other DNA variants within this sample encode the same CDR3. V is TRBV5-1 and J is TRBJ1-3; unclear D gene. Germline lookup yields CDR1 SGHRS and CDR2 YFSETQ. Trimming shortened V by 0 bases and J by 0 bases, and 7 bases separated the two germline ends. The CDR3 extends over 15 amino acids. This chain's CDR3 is CASSLVGVSGNTIYF. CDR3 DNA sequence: TGCGCCAGCAGCTTGGTCGGAGTCTCTGGAAACACCATATATTTT.

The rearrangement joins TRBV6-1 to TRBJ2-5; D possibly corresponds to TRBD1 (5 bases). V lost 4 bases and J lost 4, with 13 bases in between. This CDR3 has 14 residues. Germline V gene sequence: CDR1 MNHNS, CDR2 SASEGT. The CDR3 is CASSVGQGRETQYF. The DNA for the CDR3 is TGTGCCAGCAGTGTAGGGCAGGGTCGAGAGACCCAGTACTTC.

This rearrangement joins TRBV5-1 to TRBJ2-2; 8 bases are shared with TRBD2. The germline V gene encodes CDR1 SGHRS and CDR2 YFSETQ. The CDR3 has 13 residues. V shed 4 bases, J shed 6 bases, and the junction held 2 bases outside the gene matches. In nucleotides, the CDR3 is TGCGCCAGCAGCCGGGAGGGGTCCGGGGAGCTGTTTTTT. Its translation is CASSREGSGELFF.

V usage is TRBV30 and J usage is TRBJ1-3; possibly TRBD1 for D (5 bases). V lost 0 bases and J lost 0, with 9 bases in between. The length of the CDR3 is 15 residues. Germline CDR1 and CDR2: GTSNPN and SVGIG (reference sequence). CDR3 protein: CAWSVRGYSGNTIYF. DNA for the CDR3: TGTGCCTGGAGTGTAAGGGGCTACTCTGGAAACACCATATATTTT.

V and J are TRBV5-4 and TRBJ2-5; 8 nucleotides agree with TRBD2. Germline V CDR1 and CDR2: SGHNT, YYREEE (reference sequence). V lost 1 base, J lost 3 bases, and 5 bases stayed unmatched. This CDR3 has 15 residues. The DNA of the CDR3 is TGTGCCAGCAGCTTGTCCGGGGGGGCCGAAGAGACCCAGTACTTC. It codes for CASSLSGGAEETQYF.

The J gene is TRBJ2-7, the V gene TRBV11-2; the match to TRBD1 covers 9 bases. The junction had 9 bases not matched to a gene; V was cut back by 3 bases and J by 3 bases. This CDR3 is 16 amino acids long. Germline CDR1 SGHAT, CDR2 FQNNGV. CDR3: CASSLGGQGPLYEQYF. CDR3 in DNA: TGTGCCAGCAGCTTGGGAGGACAGGGGCCCCTCTACGAGCAGTACTTC.

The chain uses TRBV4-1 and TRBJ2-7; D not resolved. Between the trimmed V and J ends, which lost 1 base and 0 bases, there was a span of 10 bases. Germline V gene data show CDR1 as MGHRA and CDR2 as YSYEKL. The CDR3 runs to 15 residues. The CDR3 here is CASSQAGGRSYEQYF. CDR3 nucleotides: TGCGCCAGCAGCCAAGCCGGCGGTCGCTCCTACGAGCAGTACTTC.

DNA for the CDR3: TGTGCCAGCCGGCTAGGATCCGGGGGCAATGAGCAGTTCTTC. Its translation is CASRLGSGGNEQFF. V gene TRBV10-3 combines with J gene TRBJ2-1, with D maybe TRBD2 (6 bases). This CDR3 contains 14 residues. V lost 10 bases, J lost 6 bases, and 19 bases lay in between. The germline CDR1 and CDR2 sequences are ENHRY and SYGVKD.

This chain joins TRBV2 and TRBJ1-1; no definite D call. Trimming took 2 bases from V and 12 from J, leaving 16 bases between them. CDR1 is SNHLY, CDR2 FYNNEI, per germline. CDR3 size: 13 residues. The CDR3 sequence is CASSEPPGKGTFF. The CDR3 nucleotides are TGTGCCAGCAGTGAACCTCCGGGAAAAGGAACTTTCTTT.

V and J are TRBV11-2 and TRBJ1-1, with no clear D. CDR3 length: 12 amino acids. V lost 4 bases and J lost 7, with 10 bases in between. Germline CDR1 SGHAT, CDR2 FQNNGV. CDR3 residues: CASSSPVGEAFF. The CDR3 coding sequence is TGTGCCAGCAGCTCCCCCGTGGGTGAAGCTTTCTTT.

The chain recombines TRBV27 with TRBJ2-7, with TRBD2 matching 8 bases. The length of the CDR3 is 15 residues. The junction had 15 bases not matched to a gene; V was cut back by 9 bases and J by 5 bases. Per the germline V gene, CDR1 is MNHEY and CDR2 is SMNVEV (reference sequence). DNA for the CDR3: TGTGCCAGTTCGGACCGGGGGGGAGATCGGGACGAGCAGTACTTC. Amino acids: CASSDRGGDRDEQYF.

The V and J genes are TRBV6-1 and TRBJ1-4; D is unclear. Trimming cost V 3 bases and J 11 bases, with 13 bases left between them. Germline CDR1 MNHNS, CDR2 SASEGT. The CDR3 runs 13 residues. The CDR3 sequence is CASSDGLGGKLFF. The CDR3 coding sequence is TGTGCCAGCAGTGATGGACTAGGTGGGAAACTGTTTTTT.

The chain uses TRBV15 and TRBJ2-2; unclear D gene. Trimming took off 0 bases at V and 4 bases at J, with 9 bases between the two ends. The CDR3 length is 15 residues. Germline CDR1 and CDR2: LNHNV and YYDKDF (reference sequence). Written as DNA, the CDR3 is TGTGCCACCAGCAGAGACGCGACCCTCACCGGGGAGCTGTTTTTT. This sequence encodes CATSRDATLTGELFF.

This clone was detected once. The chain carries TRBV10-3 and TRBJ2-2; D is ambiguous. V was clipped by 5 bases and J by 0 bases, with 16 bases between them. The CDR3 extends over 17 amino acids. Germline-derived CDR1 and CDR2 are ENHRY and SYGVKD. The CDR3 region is CAISPLVGLTNTGELFF. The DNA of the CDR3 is TGTGCCATCAGTCCGTTGGTAGGGCTGACGAACACCGGGGAGCTGTTTTTT.

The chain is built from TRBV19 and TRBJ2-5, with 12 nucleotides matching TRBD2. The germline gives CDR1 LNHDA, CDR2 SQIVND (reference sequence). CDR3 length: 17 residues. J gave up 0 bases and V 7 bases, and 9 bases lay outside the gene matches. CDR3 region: CASTLTWTSGNQETQYF. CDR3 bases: TGTGCCAGTACTTTGACTTGGACTAGCGGGAACCAAGAGACCCAGTACTTC.